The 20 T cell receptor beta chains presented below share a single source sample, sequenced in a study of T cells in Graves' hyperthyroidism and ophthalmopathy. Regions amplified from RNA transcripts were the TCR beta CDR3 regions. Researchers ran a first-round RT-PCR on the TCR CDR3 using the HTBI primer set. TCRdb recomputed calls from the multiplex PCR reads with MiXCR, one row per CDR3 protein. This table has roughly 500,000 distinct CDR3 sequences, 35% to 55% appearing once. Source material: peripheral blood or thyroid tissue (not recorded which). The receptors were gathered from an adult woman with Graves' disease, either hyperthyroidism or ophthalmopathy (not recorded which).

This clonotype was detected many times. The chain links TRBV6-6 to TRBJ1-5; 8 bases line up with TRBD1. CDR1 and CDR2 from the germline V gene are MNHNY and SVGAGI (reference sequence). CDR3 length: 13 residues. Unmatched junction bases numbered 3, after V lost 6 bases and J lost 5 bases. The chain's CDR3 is CASRWGQDQPQHF. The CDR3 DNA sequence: TGTGCCAGCAGATGGGGACAGGATCAGCCCCAGCATTTT.

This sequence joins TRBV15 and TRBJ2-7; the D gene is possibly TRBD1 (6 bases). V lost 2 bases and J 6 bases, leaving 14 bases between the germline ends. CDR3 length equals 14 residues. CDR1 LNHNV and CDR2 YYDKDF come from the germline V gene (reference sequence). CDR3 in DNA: TGTGCCACCAGCAGACAGGGGATAGAGAGCGAGCAGTACTTC. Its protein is CATSRQGIESEQYF.

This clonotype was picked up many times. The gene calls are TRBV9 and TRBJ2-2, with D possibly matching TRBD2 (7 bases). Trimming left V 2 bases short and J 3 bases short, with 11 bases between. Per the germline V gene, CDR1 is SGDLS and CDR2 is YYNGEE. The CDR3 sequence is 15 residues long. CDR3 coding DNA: TGTGCCAGCAGCGTCATAGGGGGGGACACCGGGGAGCTGTTTTTT. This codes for CASSVIGGDTGELFF.

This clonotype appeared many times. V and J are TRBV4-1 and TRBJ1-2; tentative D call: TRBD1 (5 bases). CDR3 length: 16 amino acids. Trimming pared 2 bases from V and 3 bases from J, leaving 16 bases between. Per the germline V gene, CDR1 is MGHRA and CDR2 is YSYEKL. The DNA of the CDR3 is TGCGCCAGCAGCCAAATAGAACACAGGCGGGACTATGGCTACACCTTC. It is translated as CASSQIEHRRDYGYTF.

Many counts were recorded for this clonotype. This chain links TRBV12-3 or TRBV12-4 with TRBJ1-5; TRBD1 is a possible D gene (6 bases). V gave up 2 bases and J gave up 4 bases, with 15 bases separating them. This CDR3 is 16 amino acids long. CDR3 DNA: TGTGCCAGCAGTTTAAGCCCCAGGGGTAGGAATCAGCCCCAGCATTTT. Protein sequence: CASSLSPRGRNQPQHF.

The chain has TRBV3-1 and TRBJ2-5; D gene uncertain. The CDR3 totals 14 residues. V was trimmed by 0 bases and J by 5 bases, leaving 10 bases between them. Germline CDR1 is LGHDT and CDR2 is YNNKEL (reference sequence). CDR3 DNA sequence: TGTGCCAGCAGCCAAGAAACAGTTGGGGAGACCCAGTACTTC. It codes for CASSQETVGETQYF.

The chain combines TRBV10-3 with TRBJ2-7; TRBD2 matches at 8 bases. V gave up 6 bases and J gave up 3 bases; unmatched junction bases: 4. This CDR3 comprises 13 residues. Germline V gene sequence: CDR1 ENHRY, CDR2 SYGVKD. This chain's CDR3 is CAIRGSGNYEQYF. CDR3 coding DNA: TGTGCCATCAGAGGTAGCGGGAACTACGAGCAGTACTTC.

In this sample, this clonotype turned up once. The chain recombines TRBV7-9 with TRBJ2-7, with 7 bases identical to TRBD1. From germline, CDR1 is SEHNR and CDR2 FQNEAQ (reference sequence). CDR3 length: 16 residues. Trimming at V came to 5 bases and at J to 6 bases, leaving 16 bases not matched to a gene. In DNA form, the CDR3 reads TGTGCCAGCAGCCTCACAGGGGACATCCTACTCGGCGAGCAGTACTTC. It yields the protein CASSLTGDILLGEQYF.

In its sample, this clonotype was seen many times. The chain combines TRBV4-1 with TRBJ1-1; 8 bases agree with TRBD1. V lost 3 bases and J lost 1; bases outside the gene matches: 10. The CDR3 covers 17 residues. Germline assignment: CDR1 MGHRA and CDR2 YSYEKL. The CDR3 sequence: CASSHKRGQGANTEAFF. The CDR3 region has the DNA TGCGCCAGCAGCCACAAGAGAGGCCAGGGGGCGAACACTGAAGCTTTCTTT.

CDR3 in amino acids: CSASSPGEETQYF. In DNA, the CDR3 is TGCAGTGCCAGCAGCCCCGGTGAAGAGACCCAGTACTTC. The J gene is TRBJ2-5, the V gene TRBV20-1; D remains ambiguous. Deletions cut 6 bases from V and 3 bases from J, with 14 bases between. Germline lookup yields CDR1 DFQATT and CDR2 SNEGSKA (reference sequence). The CDR3 runs 13 residues.

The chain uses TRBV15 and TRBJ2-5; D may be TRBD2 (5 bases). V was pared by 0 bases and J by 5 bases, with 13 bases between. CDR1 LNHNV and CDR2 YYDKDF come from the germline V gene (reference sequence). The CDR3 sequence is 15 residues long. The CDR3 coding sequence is TGTGCCACCAGCAGAGATTCCGGGGTTTTGGAGACCCAGTACTTC. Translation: CATSRDSGVLETQYF.

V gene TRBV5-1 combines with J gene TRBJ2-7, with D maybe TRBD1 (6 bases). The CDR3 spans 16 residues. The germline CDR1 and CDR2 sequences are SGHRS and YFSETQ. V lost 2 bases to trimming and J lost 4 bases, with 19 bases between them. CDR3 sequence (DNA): TGCGCCAGCAGCTTAAAACCCCGGCCAGGGGAATACGAGCAGTACTTC. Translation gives CASSLKPRPGEYEQYF.

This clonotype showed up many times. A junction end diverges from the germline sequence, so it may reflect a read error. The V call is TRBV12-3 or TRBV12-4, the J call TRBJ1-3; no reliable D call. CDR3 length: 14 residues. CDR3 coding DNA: TGCGCCAGCAGCTTGAGCAGCTCTGGAAACACCATATATTTT. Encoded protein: CASSLSSSGNTIYF.

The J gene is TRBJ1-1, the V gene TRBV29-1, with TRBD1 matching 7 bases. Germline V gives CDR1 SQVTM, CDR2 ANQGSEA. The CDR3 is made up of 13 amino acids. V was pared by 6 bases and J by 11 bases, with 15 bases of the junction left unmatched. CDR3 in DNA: TGCAGCGTCGCCGACAGGGCCCTCAGGGGGGCTTTCTTT. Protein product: CSVADRALRGAFF.

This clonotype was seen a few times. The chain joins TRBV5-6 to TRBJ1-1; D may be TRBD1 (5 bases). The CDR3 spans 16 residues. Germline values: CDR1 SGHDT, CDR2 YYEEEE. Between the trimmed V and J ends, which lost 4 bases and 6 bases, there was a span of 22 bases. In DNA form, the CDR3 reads TGTGCCAGCAGCGAAGAACCCGCCCCTGGAGGGGCTGAAGCTTTCTTT. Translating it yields CASSEEPAPGGAEAFF.

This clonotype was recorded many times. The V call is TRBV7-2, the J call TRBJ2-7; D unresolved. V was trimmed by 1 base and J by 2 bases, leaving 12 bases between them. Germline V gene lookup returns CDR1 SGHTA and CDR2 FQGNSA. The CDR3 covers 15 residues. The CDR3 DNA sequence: TGTGCCAGCAGCTTAGGAGCAGGCTTTCCCTACGAGCAGTACTTC. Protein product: CASSLGAGFPYEQYF.

The CDR3, as DNA: TGCGCCAGCAGCCTGGACAGGGGGCCCGGGGTCACTGAAGCTTTCTTT. This sequence encodes CASSLDRGPGVTEAFF. V and J are TRBV5-1 and TRBJ1-1, with 11 bases identical to TRBD1. Per germline, CDR1 SGHRS and CDR2 YFSETQ. V lost 4 bases and J lost 4; bases outside the gene matches: 9. This CDR3 has 16 residues.

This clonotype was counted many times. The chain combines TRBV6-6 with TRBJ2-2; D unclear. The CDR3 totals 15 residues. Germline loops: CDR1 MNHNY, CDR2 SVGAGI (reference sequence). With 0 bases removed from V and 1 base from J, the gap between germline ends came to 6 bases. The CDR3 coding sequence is TGTGCCAGCAGTTACTCGAATTTGAACACCGGGGAGCTGTTTTTT. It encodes CASSYSNLNTGELFF.

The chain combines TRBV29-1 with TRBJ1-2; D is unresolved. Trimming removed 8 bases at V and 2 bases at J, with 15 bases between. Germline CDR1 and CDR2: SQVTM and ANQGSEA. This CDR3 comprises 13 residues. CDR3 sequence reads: CSYLVGANYGYTF. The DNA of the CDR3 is TGCAGCTACCTCGTGGGAGCAAACTATGGCTACACCTTC.

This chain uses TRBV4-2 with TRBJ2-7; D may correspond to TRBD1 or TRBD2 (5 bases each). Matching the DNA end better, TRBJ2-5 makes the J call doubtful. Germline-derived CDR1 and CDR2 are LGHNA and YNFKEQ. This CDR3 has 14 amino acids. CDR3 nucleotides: TGTGCCAGCAGCCCAAGAGAGGGGTCGGAGACCCAGTACTTC. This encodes CASSPREGSETQYF.